These 17 T cell receptor beta chains were all obtained from the same sample, sequenced in a study of vaccination and CD4 T cells after COVID-19. The antigens for these receptors are not known. Treatment indicated: 10-day PBMC culture with coronavirus spike peptide pools or control peptides (ViraFEST assay). The Oncomine TCR Beta short-read assay was what sequenced the DNA obtained from cultured CD4+ T cells. Using its own MiXCR run on the PCR reads, TCRdb lists one record per CDR3 protein. The sample contains fewer than 25,000 distinct CDR3 sequences, almost 50% of which appear only once. Sequenced sample: CD4+ T cells from blood, cultured in vitro. The receptor source for this set is a human donor who had recovered from COVID-19.

The chain couples TRBV4-3 to TRBJ2-3, with TRBD2 as a possible D gene (5 bases). V was clipped by 4 bases and J by 3 bases, with 14 bases between them. Germline-derived CDR1 and CDR2 are LGHNA and YSLEER. This CDR3 contains 15 residues. In DNA form, the CDR3 reads TGCGCCAGCAGCCGAGGGCCTTCCTCAACAGATACGCAGTATTTT. The encoded protein is CASSRGPSSTDTQYF.

The chain recombines TRBV20-1 with TRBJ1-2; D remains ambiguous. CDR1 DFQATT and CDR2 SNEGSKA come from the germline V gene (reference sequence). V was clipped by 5 bases and J by 2 bases, with 12 bases between them. CDR3 length: 13 amino acids. The CDR3 spells CSALDSWNYGYTF. The CDR3 region has the DNA TGCAGTGCTTTAGACTCTTGGAACTATGGCTACACCTTC.

The chain uses TRBV12-3 or TRBV12-4 and TRBJ2-3, with D unresolved. V lost 6 bases to trimming and J lost 6 bases, with 10 bases between them. This CDR3 spans 12 amino acids. The DNA for the CDR3 is TGTGCCAGCAGCCAATTACACGATACGCAGTATTTT. Protein product: CASSQLHDTQYF.

The chain joins TRBV7-3 to TRBJ1-1; 10 bases are a match to TRBD1. The junction had 6 bases not matched to a gene; V was cut back by 7 bases and J by 4 bases. Germline V CDR1 and CDR2: SGHTA, FQGTGA. This CDR3 has 14 amino acids. In DNA, the CDR3 is TGTGCCAGCAAGAGGACAGGGGGTAGCACTGAAGCTTTCTTT. This translates into CASKRTGGSTEAFF.

This clonotype was picked up a small number of times. This rearrangement joins TRBV7-2 to TRBJ1-5, with D unresolved. Germline assignment: CDR1 SGHTA and CDR2 FQGNSA. The CDR3 loop spans 12 amino acids. The V gene lost 1 base and the J gene lost 5 bases, with 3 bases spanning the gap. This chain's CDR3 is CASSLGYQPQHF. CDR3 bases: TGTGCCAGCAGCTTAGGATATCAGCCCCAGCATTTT.

This chain uses TRBV20-1 with TRBJ2-5, with D perhaps matching TRBD2 (6 bases). V was clipped by 2 bases and J by 5 bases, with 15 bases between them. The CDR3 loop spans 14 amino acids. Per the germline V gene, CDR1 is DFQATT and CDR2 is SNEGSKA (reference sequence). CDR3 protein: CSARRGGGSETQYF. CDR3 nucleotide sequence: TGCAGTGCTAGAAGGGGTGGGGGGTCCGAGACCCAGTACTTC.

A few counts support this clonotype. In DNA, the CDR3 is TGTGCCAGCAGTTTAGCGGGAGCCCCGGAGACCCAGTACTTC. It codes for CASSLAGAPETQYF. The V gene is TRBV27, the J gene TRBJ2-5, with 7 bases aligning to TRBD2. Germline V gene lookup returns CDR1 MNHEY and CDR2 SMNVEV (reference sequence). V shed 2 bases, J shed 5 bases, and the junction held 5 bases outside the gene matches. The CDR3 is made up of 14 amino acids.

The rearrangement links TRBV7-9 to TRBJ1-3; TRBD1 matches at 9 bases. The CDR3 extends over 15 amino acids. V lost 5 bases to trimming and J lost 3 bases; unmatched junction nucleotides: 5. Germline V gene lookup returns CDR1 SEHNR and CDR2 FQNEAQ (reference sequence). In DNA form, the CDR3 reads TGTGCCAGCAGCCCGAACAGGGGGCTTGGAAACACCATATATTTT. This codes for CASSPNRGLGNTIYF.

The rearrangement uses TRBV20-1 and TRBJ1-1; 7 positions agree with TRBD1. The V gene's germline CDR1 is DFQATT and CDR2 SNEGSKA (reference sequence). The CDR3 runs 14 residues. With V trimmed by 3 bases and J by 5 bases, 9 bases remained unmatched. The CDR3 is CSARPFDRDTEAFF. The CDR3 region has the DNA TGCAGTGCTAGGCCCTTTGACAGGGATACTGAAGCTTTCTTT.

This clonotype was picked up a small number of times. The genes are TRBV10-2 and TRBJ1-1, with D maybe TRBD1 (5 bases). This CDR3 spans 14 amino acids. Trimming took off 8 bases at V and 1 base at J, with 14 bases between the two ends. Germline V CDR1 and CDR2: WSHSY, SAAADI. CDR3 protein: CASLLSRENTEAFF. The CDR3 DNA follows: TGCGCCAGCTTGTTGTCCAGGGAGAACACTGAAGCTTTCTTT.

This clonotype was detected only a few times. The chain has TRBV10-2 and TRBJ2-2; 12 bases match TRBD2. Germline V gene sequence: CDR1 WSHSY, CDR2 SAAADI. With 10 bases clipped from V and 3 bases from J, the junction kept 6 bases outside the gene matches. CDR3 length: 15 amino acids. CDR3 sequence reads: CAIASGRAYTGELFF. The CDR3 DNA sequence: TGCGCCATCGCTAGCGGGAGGGCCTACACCGGGGAGCTGTTTTTT.

This clonotype was detected only a few times. The chain links TRBV4-2 to TRBJ2-4; 7 bases line up with TRBD2. This CDR3 has 17 residues. CDR1 LGHNA and CDR2 YNFKEQ come from the germline V gene. V shed 0 bases and J 5 bases; nucleotides not matched to a gene: 10. This CDR3 reads CASSQDGAGVLENIQYF. The CDR3 nucleotides are TGTGCCAGCAGCCAAGATGGGGCGGGAGTTCTGGAAAACATTCAGTACTTC.

The V call is TRBV6-5, the J call TRBJ2-7; the match to TRBD1 covers 9 bases. Losses at the gene ends were 4 bases for V and 4 bases for J; bases not matched to a gene: 8. Germline V gene lookup returns CDR1 MNHEY and CDR2 SVGAGI. The CDR3 has 15 amino acids. The CDR3 DNA reads TGTGCCAGCAGTTTACGTATCGACAGGGGGTACGAGCAGTACTTC. Translated: CASSLRIDRGYEQYF.

This sequence joins TRBV5-1 and TRBJ2-1; TRBD2 matches 8 bases. J was trimmed by 8 bases and V by 2 bases; bases with no gene match: 9. Germline V gene data show CDR1 as SGHRS and CDR2 as YFSETQ. This CDR3 contains 15 residues. The CDR3 sequence: CASSLPREGMDEQFF. CDR3 sequence (DNA): TGCGCCAGCAGCTTACCTCGGGAGGGAATGGATGAGCAGTTCTTC.

The chain uses TRBV14 and TRBJ1-2, with 7 nucleotides matching TRBD1. V lost 5 bases and J lost 8; bases outside the gene matches: 11. The CDR3 consists of 14 residues. Germline CDR1 and CDR2: SGHDN and FVKESK. The chain's CDR3 is CASSSRTGSWGYTF. The CDR3 DNA is TGTGCCAGCAGCTCGCGGACAGGCAGTTGGGGCTACACCTTC.

By its share, this clonotype is medium-sized. The V call is TRBV24-1, the J call TRBJ2-7; D possibly corresponds to TRBD1 (6 bases). The V gene lost 5 bases and the J gene lost 5 bases, with 12 bases spanning the gap. CDR1 and CDR2 from the germline V gene are KGHDR and SFDVKD. The CDR3 is 13 residues long. The CDR3 DNA is TGTGCCACCAGTGGGCAGGGGAGCGACGAGCAGTACTTC. It codes for CATSGQGSDEQYF.

This clonotype occurred once. The CDR3: CASSLAGLTFGVTQYF. DNA for the CDR3: TGCGCCAGCAGCTTGGCCGGACTAACGTTCGGGGTTACGCAGTATTTT. The chain links TRBV5-1 to TRBJ2-3, with a weak D call TRBD2 (6 bases). This CDR3 is 16 amino acids long. V dropped 0 bases and J dropped 8 bases, with 19 bases sitting between them. CDR1 is SGHRS, CDR2 YFSETQ, per germline.